This TCR beta chain was sequenced during a study of chemoradiotherapy in HPV16-positive cancers. Trimming cost V 1 base and J 0 bases, with 10 bases left between them. Germline V lookup: CDR1 SGHTS, CDR2 YDEGEE. The CDR3 contains 15 residues. Only in-frame clones appear in the TCRdb table, and some are missing; sequencing was by immunoSEQ multiplex PCR. The sample includes 8,000 or so clones, less than 75% of them seen just once. Study-level results: Candidate HPV-specific clones and E7-related TCR motifs grew in tumor during treatment. HPV-responsive T-cell expansion during chemoradiotherapy was linked to improved recurrence-free survival in HPV16-positive patients.

As for this clone: Its antigen is unknown.

The chain combines TRBV5-8 with TRBJ1-2; D uncertain. The origin of this receptor is a human donor with HPV-associated anogenital cancer. Sample collection occurred from a patient who underwent chemoradiotherapy. The CDR3 DNA follows: TGTGCCAGCAGCTTGTCAGAGACTTCTAACTATGGCTACACCTTC. This gives the protein CASSLSETSNYGYTF. Variable domain in full (rest from reference TRBV5-8 and TRBJ1-2): EAGVTQSPTHLIKTRGQQATLRCSPISGHTSVYWYQQALGLGLQFLLWYDEGEERNRGNFPPRFSGRQFPNYSSELNVNALELEDSALYLCASSLSETSNYGYTFGSGTRLTVV.